A selection of T cell receptor beta chains follows, all from one sample in a study of cytomegalovirus exposure and HLA in healthy donors. The assay was immunoSEQ multiplex PCR, and TCRdb's table has in-frame clones only and misses some. This sample has around 160,000 clones; roughly four fifths occur once, and the top ten carry around 1%. The sample taken for sequencing was PBMCs. These receptors came from a woman aged 40 to 50 in good health and CMV-seronegative. CDR3s include the opening cysteine and the closing phenylalanine or tryptophan. The D gene is left open where the match is weak. Not every row has a clone size; where given, it reads once, few, many or a size class.

V gene: TRBV30; D gene: TRBD1; J gene: TRBJ2-7; clone size: NA; CDR3 length: 12; CDR3 DNA: TGTGCCTGGGACAGGGGGCCGTACGAGCAGTACTTC; CDR3 protein: CAWDRGPYEQYF
V gene: TRBV5-1; D gene: TRBD2; J gene: TRBJ2-5; clone size: few; CDR3 length: 14; CDR3 DNA: TGCGCCAGCAGCTCCCGCGGGAGGGGGGAGACCCAGTACTTC; CDR3 protein: CASSSRGRGETQYF
V gene: TRBV11-3; D gene: NA; J gene: TRBJ2-5; clone size: NA; CDR3 length: 15; CDR3 DNA: TGTGCCAGCAGTTGGGCCGGTACGCGGGCACAGACCCAGTACTTC; CDR3 protein: CASSWAGTRAQTQYF
V gene: TRBV5-1; D gene: TRBD1; J gene: TRBJ2-2; clone size: few; CDR3 length: 14; CDR3 DNA: TGCGCCAGCAGCCCCGGGACAGGGGAAGGGGAGCTGTTTTTT; CDR3 protein: CASSPGTGEGELFF
V gene: TRBV5-6; D gene: NA; J gene: TRBJ2-5; clone size: NA; CDR3 length: 16; CDR3 DNA: TGTGCCAGCAGCTTGGGGCTAGCGGAGGGGGAAGAGACCCAGTACTTC; CDR3 protein: CASSLGLAEGEETQYF
V gene: TRBV4-2; D gene: NA; J gene: TRBJ1-5; clone size: few; CDR3 length: 14; CDR3 DNA: TGTGCCAGCAGCCAAGACCAGGCCAATCAGCCCCAGCATTTT; CDR3 protein: CASSQDQANQPQHF
V gene: TRBV5-6; D gene: NA; J gene: TRBJ2-3; clone size: few; CDR3 length: 14; CDR3 DNA: TGTGCCAGCAGCTTGGTGGGCTACACAGATACGCAGTATTTT; CDR3 protein: CASSLVGYTDTQYF
V gene: TRBV5-1; D gene: TRBD1; J gene: TRBJ2-7; clone size: NA; CDR3 length: 15; CDR3 DNA: TGCGCCAGCAGCTTAGGACAGGCAGGAACCTACGAGCAGTACTTC; CDR3 protein: CASSLGQAGTYEQYF
V gene: TRBV5-1; D gene: NA; J gene: TRBJ1-2; clone size: NA; CDR3 length: 15; CDR3 DNA: TGCGCCAGCAGCCTCGGGCAGGGGTCTAACTATGGCTACACCTTC; CDR3 protein: CASSLGQGSNYGYTF
V gene: TRBV15; D gene: NA; J gene: TRBJ1-5; clone size: few; CDR3 length: 17; CDR3 DNA: TGTGCCACCAGCAGAGACCCCCCCAGGGGCAGCAATCAGCCCCAGCATTTT; CDR3 protein: CATSRDPPRGSNQPQHF
V gene: TRBV28; D gene: NA; J gene: TRBJ1-1; clone size: NA; CDR3 length: 12; CDR3 DNA: TGTGCCAGCAGTGAAACAAACACTGAAGCTTTCTTT; CDR3 protein: CASSETNTEAFF
V gene: TRBV7-2; D gene: TRBD2; J gene: TRBJ2-1; clone size: NA; CDR3 length: 16; CDR3 DNA: TGTGCCAGCAGGGGGGTGGGGACTAGCTCACCGCGGGAGCAGTTCTTC; CDR3 protein: CASRGVGTSSPREQFF
V gene: TRBV28; D gene: TRBD2; J gene: TRBJ2-7; clone size: few; CDR3 length: 16; CDR3 DNA: TGTGCCAGCAGCTCCTTTGGGGGGGGAGGATCCTACGAGCAGTACTTC; CDR3 protein: CASSSFGGGGSYEQYF
V gene: TRBV5-1; D gene: TRBD2; J gene: TRBJ2-3; clone size: NA; CDR3 length: 14; CDR3 DNA: TGCGCCAGCAGCTTGGAGGGAGGGACAGATACGCAGTATTTT; CDR3 protein: CASSLEGGTDTQYF
V gene: TRBV18; D gene: TRBD1; J gene: TRBJ1-5; clone size: NA; CDR3 length: 15; CDR3 DNA: TGTGCCAGCTCACCAACAAGAGGGGGCGCGGAGCCCCAGCATTTT; CDR3 protein: CASSPTRGGAEPQHF
V gene: TRBV30; D gene: TRBD1; J gene: TRBJ1-2; clone size: NA; CDR3 length: 15; CDR3 DNA: TGTGCCTGGAGTGTACTAACAGGGGGCGCGGGAGGCTACACCTTC; CDR3 protein: CAWSVLTGGAGGYTF